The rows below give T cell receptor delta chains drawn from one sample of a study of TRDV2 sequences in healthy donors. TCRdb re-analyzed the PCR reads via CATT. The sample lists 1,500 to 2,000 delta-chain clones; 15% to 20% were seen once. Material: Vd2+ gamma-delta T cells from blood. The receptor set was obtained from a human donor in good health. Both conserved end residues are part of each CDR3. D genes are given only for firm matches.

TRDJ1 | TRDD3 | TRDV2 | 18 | CACDTVQTGGYRSDKLIF
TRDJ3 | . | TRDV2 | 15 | CAGGSGSWDTRQMFF
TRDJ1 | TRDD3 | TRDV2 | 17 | CACDSILGDRYTDKLIF
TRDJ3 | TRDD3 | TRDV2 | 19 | CACDGGVLGDNWDTRQMFF
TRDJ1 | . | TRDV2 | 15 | CACDELGFRTDKLIF
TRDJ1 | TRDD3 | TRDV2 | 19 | CACDTVVLGTGGPTDKLIF
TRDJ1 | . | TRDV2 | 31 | CACDQAGGPDKLILCACDTLLGDRGADKLIF
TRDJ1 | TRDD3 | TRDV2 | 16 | CACDTVVLGDTDKLIF
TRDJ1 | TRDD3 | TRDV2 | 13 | CACDMGDTDKLIF
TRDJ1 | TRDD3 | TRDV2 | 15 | CACDTLGDTTDKLIF
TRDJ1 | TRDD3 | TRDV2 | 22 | CACDTVTLGLPTGLGDTDKLIF
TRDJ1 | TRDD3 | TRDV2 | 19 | CACDTLALGDTQSADKLIF
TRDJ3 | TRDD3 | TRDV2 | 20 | CACDTGDLGDSSWDTRQMFF
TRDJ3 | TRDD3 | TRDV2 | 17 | CACDMGDTPWDTRQMFF
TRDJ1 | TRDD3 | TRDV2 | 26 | CACDTVQGDADKCDTLALGDTDKLIF
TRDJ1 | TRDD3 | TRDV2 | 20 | CACDTVGASVGDRDTDKLIF
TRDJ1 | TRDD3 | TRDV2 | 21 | CACDTVVGDTRSLWDTDKLIF
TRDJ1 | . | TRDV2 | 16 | CACDPISRGETDKLIF
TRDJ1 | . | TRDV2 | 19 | CACDTVAGRSSTIGYKLIF
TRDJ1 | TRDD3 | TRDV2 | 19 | CACDPVLGDTGSYTDKLIF
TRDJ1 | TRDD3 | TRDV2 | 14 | CAAVGLGGDDKLIF
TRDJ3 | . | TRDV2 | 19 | CACDTAGGKLSWDTRQMFF
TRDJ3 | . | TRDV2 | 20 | CACDTGSSRDEVWDTRQMFF
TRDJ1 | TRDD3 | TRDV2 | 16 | CACDMGDRAYTDKLIF
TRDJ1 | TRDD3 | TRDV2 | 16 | CACDTLGDIDTDKLIF
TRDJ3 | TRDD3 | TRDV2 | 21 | CACDTVVLGTGGYRDTRQMFF
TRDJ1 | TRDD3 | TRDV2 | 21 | CACDPVVLGDTRGARSDKLIF
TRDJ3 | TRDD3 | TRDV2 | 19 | CACDAILLGDNWDTRQMFF
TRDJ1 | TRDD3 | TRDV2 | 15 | CACDGLGDYTDKLIF
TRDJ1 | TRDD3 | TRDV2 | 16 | CACSLLGDRDTDKLIF
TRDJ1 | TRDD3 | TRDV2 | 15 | CACDTLLGDTDKLIF
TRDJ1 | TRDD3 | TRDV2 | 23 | CACDTVTLGLPTGLGDTSVKLIF
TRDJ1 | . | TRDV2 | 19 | CACDTVGTERRGDLGKLIF
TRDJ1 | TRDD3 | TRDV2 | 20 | CACDTLLGDTAARGTDKLIF
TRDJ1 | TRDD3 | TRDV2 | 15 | CACDELGYRDDKLIF
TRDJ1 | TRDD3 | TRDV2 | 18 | CACDLLGDTGPYTDKLIF
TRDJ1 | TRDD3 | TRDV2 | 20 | CACDTLRQTGGYQYTDKLIF
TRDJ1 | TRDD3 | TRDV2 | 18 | CACDYTGATGGPTDKLIF
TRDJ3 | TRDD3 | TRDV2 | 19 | CACDTAGGQSSWDTRQMFF
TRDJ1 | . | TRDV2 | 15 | CACDGLTLRSDKLIF
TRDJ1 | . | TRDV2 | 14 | CACDPVLATDKLIF
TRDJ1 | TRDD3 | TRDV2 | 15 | CACDRWGTNTDKLIF
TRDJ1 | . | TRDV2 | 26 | CACDTVVLGTGGCACDQAGGPDKLIF
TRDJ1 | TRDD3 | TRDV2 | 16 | CACDTVGGYRDDKLIF
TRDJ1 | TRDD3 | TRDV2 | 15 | CACDFAGYNADKLIF
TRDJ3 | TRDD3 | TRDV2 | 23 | CACDTAETGGYAGSSWDTRQMFF
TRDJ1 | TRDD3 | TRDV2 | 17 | CACDALLGDTGTDKLIF
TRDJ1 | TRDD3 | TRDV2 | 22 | CACDTGFGGYAMGSWDTDKLIF
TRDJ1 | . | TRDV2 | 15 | CACDTVGPNTDKLIF
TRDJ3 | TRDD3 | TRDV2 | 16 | CSGIPLSSWDTRQMFF
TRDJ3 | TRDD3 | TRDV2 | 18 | CACDTLGDGPWDTRQMFF
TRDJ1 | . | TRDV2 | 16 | CACDTLGPSSTDKLIF
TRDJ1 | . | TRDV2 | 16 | CACDQAGAVGSDKLIF
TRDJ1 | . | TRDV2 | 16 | CACDPVSPGGTDKLIF